One and the same sample provided the 21 T cell receptor beta chains below, sequenced in a study of beta chain features in type 1 diabetes. TCRB transcripts that were expressed got sequenced, as all of the isolated RNA had been reverse transcribed. Clones were sequenced by immunoSEQ multiplex PCR, and TCRdb holds only the in-frame ones, with some missing. The sample carries 330,000 or so clones, 14% recorded once. The sequenced sample was central memory CD4+ T cells from blood. All receptors derive from a man aged 30 to 39 in good health.

This clone turned up a few times. The chain links TRBV7-8 to TRBJ2-3, with 8 bases identical to TRBD2. Unmatched junction bases numbered 10, after V lost 5 bases and J lost 0 bases. This CDR3 has 17 residues. Germline values: CDR1 SGHVS, CDR2 FQNEAQ. The CDR3 region has the DNA TGTGCCAGCAGCCTAGGGGTAGCGGGGCTTAGCACAGATACGCAGTATTTT. It encodes CASSLGVAGLSTDTQYF.

The chain recombines TRBV11-2 with TRBJ2-3; the D is unclear. The V gene's germline CDR1 is SGHAT and CDR2 FQNNGV. Trimming left V 4 bases short and J 0 bases short, with 11 bases between. The CDR3 loop spans 15 amino acids. The CDR3 loop reads CASSYNPTSTDTQYF. The CDR3 nucleotides are TGTGCCAGCAGCTATAACCCGACTAGCACAGATACGCAGTATTTT. Using reference TRBV11-2 and TRBJ2-3 for the parts outside the CDR3, the full variable domain is EAGVAQSPRYKIIEKRQSVAFWCNPISGHATLYWYQQILGQGPKLLIQFQNNGVVDDSQLPKDRFSAERLKGVDSTLKIQPAKLEDSAVYLCASSYNPTSTDTQYFGPGTRLTVL.

This clone was recorded at least ten times. The DNA for the CDR3 is TGTGCCAGCAGCCAAGAGAGCGGGGGGAGCTCCTACAATGAGCAGTTCTTC. Encoded protein: CASSQESGGSSYNEQFF. This chain connects TRBV4-2 to TRBJ2-1; 9 bases line up with TRBD2. Losses at the gene ends were 0 bases for V and 0 bases for J; bases not matched to a gene: 3. This CDR3 spans 17 amino acids. Germline assignment: CDR1 LGHNA and CDR2 YNFKEQ.

V usage is TRBV18 and J usage is TRBJ2-3, with 9 bases identical to TRBD2. The CDR3 has 16 residues. The J segment lost 2 bases and the V segment lost 2 bases, leaving 5 bases of the junction unmatched. The germline V gene encodes CDR1 KGHSH and CDR2 LQKENI. The CDR3 sequence: CASSPTASGVTDTQYF. Here the CDR3 DNA reads TGTGCCAGCTCACCAACCGCTAGCGGGGTCACAGATACGCAGTATTTT.

This clone was seen a few times. The chain joins TRBV7-2 to TRBJ1-1; D unclear. V was cut by 0 bases and J by 4 bases, with 9 bases left in between. The CDR3 length is 14 residues. Germline-derived CDR1 and CDR2 are SGHTA and FQGNSA. The CDR3 nucleotides read TGTGCCAGCAGCTTAGCTCTGGACGGCACTGAAGCTTTCTTT. Its translation is CASSLALDGTEAFF.

V usage is TRBV6-1 and J usage is TRBJ1-2, with D possibly matching TRBD1 (6 bases). The CDR3 length is 14 residues. The V end lost 1 base, the J end lost 11 bases, and 17 bases lay between the germline ends. Germline V gene data show CDR1 as MNHNS and CDR2 as SASEGT. The CDR3 is CASSEVGDKGGYTF. The CDR3 DNA follows: TGTGCCAGCAGTGAAGTTGGAGACAAGGGGGGTTACACCTTC.

This clone was observed many times. The sample holds other DNA sequences that translate to the same CDR3. The genes are TRBV18 and TRBJ2-2; D unresolved. The CDR3 loop spans 12 amino acids. The germline CDR1 and CDR2 sequences are KGHSH and LQKENI. V gave up 3 bases and J gave up 3 bases, with 2 bases separating them. The CDR3 sequence: CASSPDTGELFF. The CDR3 DNA is TGTGCCAGCTCACCTGACACCGGGGAGCTGTTTTTT.

This clone was picked up many times. CDR3 protein: CASSSLGPRTQYF. CDR3 DNA: TGTGCCAGCAGCTCGTTGGGGCCTAGGACCCAGTACTTC. The chain uses TRBV11-2 and TRBJ2-5; D possibly corresponds to TRBD1 (5 bases). Per germline, CDR1 SGHAT and CDR2 FQNNGV. The CDR3 length is 13 residues. Deletions cut 4 bases from V and 7 bases from J, with 13 bases between.

This clone was counted only a few times. The chain employs TRBV7-8 and TRBJ1-4; no definite D call. Deletions cut 1 base from V and 5 bases from J, with 17 bases between. This CDR3 is 17 amino acids long. CDR1 is SGHVS, CDR2 FQNEAQ, per germline. The CDR3 bases are TGTGCCAGCAGCTTAGAGAATGTTGGGCAGGAGAATGAAAAACTGTTTTTT. Translated, it gives CASSLENVGQENEKLFF.

V and J are TRBV9 and TRBJ1-1; no clear D. The CDR3 is 15 amino acids. CDR1 is SGDLS and CDR2 is YYNGEE in the germline V gene. Trimming took 3 bases from V and 3 from J, leaving 15 bases between them. The CDR3 DNA is TGTGCCAGCAGCGCCCTACCGGGAAAGCACACTGAAGCTTTCTTT. Translation gives CASSALPGKHTEAFF. The full variable domain, with the rest looked up from reference TRBV9 and TRBJ1-1, is DSGVTQTPKHLITATGQRVTLRCSPRSGDLSVYWYQQSLDQGLQFLIQYYNGEERAKGNILERFSAQQFPDLHSELNLSSLELGDSALYFCASSALPGKHTEAFFGQGTRLTVV.

The chain carries TRBV2 and TRBJ1-2; D gene unclear. From germline, CDR1 is SNHLY and CDR2 FYNNEI. Trimming removed 4 bases at V and 8 bases at J, with 11 bases between. CDR3 length: 12 residues. In nucleotides, the CDR3 is TGTGCCAGCAGTGGAGGATCTTGGGGCTACACCTTC. Its protein is CASSGGSWGYTF. Full variable domain (missing parts from reference TRBV2 and TRBJ1-2): EPEVTQTPSHQVTQMGQEVILRCVPISNHLYFYWYRQILGQKVEFLVSFYNNEISEKSEIFDDQFSVERPDGSNFTLKIRSTKLEDSAMYFCASSGGSWGYTFGSGTRLTVV.

The chain uses TRBV6-5 and TRBJ1-2; TRBD1 matches 11 bases. The CDR3 extends over 14 amino acids. V lost 6 bases, J lost 8 bases, and 8 bases stayed unmatched. Germline CDR1 reads MNHEY; CDR2 reads SVGAGI. This CDR3 is CASRRGQGVSGYTF. CDR3 in DNA: TGTGCCAGCAGGAGGGGACAGGGGGTTAGCGGCTACACCTTC.

This clone has just a few counts. The chain has TRBV4-1 and TRBJ2-3; a weak D match, TRBD2 (5 bases). This CDR3 comprises 13 residues. Germline V lookup: CDR1 MGHRA, CDR2 YSYEKL. V lost 11 bases and J lost 6, with 18 bases in between. The CDR3 loop is CAAGGGYRDTQYF. CDR3 DNA sequence: TGCGCCGCGGGCGGAGGCTACCGGGATACGCAGTATTTT.

This clone showed up just a few times. This chain uses TRBV29-1 with TRBJ2-2; 9 bases are a match to TRBD1. CDR1 and CDR2 from the germline V gene are SQVTM and ANQGSEA. This CDR3 comprises 13 residues. Unmatched junction bases numbered 7, after V lost 7 bases and J lost 7 bases. DNA for the CDR3: TGCAGCGCTTTGGTGACAGGGGGCGGGGAGCTGTTTTTT. Its protein is CSALVTGGGELFF.

In this sample, this clone turned up a few times. Here the CDR3 DNA reads TGTGCCATCAGTGTTGTAGCGGGGGAACCAGGGGAGACCCAGTACTTC. Translation: CAISVVAGEPGETQYF. This chain joins TRBV10-3 and TRBJ2-5; 9 bases agree with TRBD2. V gave up 4 bases and J gave up 5 bases; unmatched junction bases: 11. CDR1 is ENHRY, CDR2 SYGVKD, per germline. This CDR3 spans 16 amino acids.

This clone was seen many times. CDR3 amino acids: CASRRGRSLTDTQYF. CDR3 nucleotide sequence: TGCGCCAGCAGGCGGGGACGATCCCTCACAGATACGCAGTATTTT. The chain employs TRBV23-1 and TRBJ2-3, with a possible D match to TRBD2 (6 bases). TRBV23-1 is sorted into the ORF group, with uncertain function. V was pared by 6 bases and J by 2 bases, with 15 bases between. The CDR3 has 15 amino acids.

The chain joins TRBV9 to TRBJ2-1, with D unresolved. The germline V gene has CDR1 SGDLS and CDR2 YYNGEE. This CDR3 has 13 residues. V shed 4 bases and J shed 2 bases, with 7 bases lying between them. The CDR3 DNA reads TGTGCCAGCAGCCTCCCGACCTACAATGAGCAGTTCTTC. This translates into CASSLPTYNEQFF.

This clone was seen more than once but under ten times. The chain couples TRBV21-1 to TRBJ2-3. TRBV21-1 is tagged as a pseudogene. The CDR3 is made up of 16 amino acids. The CDR3 is CASSKIWGLLGDTQYF. DNA for the CDR3: TGTGCCAGCAGCAAAATCTGGGGGTTACTGGGAGATACGCAGTATTTT.

This clone was detected only a few times. The chain recombines TRBV30 with TRBJ2-5, with D perhaps matching TRBD1 or TRBD2 (5 bases each). Germline CDR1 reads GTSNPN; CDR2 reads SVGIG (reference sequence). V lost 3 bases to trimming and J lost 4 bases, with 12 bases between them. The CDR3 spans 13 residues. CDR3 DNA: TGTGCCTGGAGGGCCACAGGACTAGAGACCCAGTACTTC. The encoded protein is CAWRATGLETQYF.

The gene calls are TRBV4-3 and TRBJ2-3; TRBD1 agrees at 7 bases. Germline V CDR1 and CDR2: LGHNA, YSLEER. The CDR3 is 14 residues long. V lost 3 bases and J lost 8; bases outside the gene matches: 8. CDR3 sequence (DNA): TGCGCCAGCAGCCACCGGACAGGAGAGGGTACGCAGTATTTT. The encoded protein is CASSHRTGEGTQYF.

The chain employs TRBV6-1 and TRBJ2-2, with D unresolved. Germline V gene data show CDR1 as MNHNS and CDR2 as SASEGT. V lost 0 bases, J lost 9 bases, and 8 bases lay in between. This CDR3 has 13 residues. The DNA for the CDR3 is TGTGCCAGCAGTGAAGCGAATCGTAGGGAGCTGTTTTTT. Amino acid sequence: CASSEANRRELFF.